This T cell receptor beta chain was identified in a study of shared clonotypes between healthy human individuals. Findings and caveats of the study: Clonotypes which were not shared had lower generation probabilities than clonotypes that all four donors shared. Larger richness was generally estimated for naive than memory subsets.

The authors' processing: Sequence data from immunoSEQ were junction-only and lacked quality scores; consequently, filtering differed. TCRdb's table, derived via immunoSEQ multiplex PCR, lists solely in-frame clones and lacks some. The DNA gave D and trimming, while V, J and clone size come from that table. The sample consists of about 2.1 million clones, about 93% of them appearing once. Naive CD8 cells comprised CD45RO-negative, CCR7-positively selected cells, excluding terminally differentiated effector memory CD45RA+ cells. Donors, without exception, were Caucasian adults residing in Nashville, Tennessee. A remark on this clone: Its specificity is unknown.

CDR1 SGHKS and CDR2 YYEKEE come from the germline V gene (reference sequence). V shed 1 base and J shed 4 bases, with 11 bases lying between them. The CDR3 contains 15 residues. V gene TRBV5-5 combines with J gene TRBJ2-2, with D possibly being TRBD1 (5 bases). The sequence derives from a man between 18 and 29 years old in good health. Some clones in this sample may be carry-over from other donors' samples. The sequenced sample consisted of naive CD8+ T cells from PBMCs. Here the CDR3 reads CASSLRAGSTGELFF. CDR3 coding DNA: TGTGCCAGCAGCTTGAGGGCAGGGTCCACCGGGGAGCTGTTTTTT.